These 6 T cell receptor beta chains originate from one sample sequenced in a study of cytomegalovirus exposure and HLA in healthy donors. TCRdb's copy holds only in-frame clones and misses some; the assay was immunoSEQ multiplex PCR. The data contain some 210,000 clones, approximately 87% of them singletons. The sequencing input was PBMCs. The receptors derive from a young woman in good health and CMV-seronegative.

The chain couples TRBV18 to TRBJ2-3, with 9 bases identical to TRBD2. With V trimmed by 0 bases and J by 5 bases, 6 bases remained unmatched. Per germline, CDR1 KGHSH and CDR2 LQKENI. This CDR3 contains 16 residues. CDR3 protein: CASSPPERGVEDTQYF. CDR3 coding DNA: TGTGCCAGCTCACCACCGGAGCGGGGGGTTGAAGATACGCAGTATTTT. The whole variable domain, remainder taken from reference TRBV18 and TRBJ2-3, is NAGVMQNPRHLVRRRGQEARLRCSPMKGHSHVYWYRQLPEEGLKFMVYLQKENIIDESGMPKERFSAEFPKEGPSILRIQQVVRGDSAAYFCASSPPERGVEDTQYFGPGTRLTVL.

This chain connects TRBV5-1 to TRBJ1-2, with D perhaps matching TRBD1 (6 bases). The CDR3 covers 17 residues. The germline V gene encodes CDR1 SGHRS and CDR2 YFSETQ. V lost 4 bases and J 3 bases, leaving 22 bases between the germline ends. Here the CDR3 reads CASSPVFLFGGDYGYTF. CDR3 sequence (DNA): TGCGCCAGCAGCCCGGTCTTCCTTTTTGGGGGCGACTATGGCTACACCTTC.

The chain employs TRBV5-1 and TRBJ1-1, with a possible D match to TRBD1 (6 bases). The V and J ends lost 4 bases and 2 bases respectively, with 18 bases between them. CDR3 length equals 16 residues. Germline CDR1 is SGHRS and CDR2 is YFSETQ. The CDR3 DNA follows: TGCGCCAGCAGCCTCGGGACACTGACGCCCAACACTGAAGCTTTCTTT. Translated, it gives CASSLGTLTPNTEAFF.

The CDR3 spells CASSLTSGYYNEQFF. The CDR3 nucleotides are TGCGCCAGCAGCTTGACTAGCGGGTACTACAATGAGCAGTTCTTC. V and J are TRBV5-1 and TRBJ2-1; 9 bases line up with TRBD2. V dropped 1 base and J dropped 3; count of bases not matched to a gene: 2. This CDR3 comprises 15 residues. Germline-derived CDR1 and CDR2 are SGHRS and YFSETQ.

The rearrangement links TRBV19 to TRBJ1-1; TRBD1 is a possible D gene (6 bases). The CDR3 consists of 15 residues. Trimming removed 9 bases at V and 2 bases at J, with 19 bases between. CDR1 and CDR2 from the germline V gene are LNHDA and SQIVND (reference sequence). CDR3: CASSQGQAGNTEAFF. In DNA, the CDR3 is TGTGCCAGCAGTCAGGGGCAGGCGGGTAACACTGAAGCTTTCTTT.

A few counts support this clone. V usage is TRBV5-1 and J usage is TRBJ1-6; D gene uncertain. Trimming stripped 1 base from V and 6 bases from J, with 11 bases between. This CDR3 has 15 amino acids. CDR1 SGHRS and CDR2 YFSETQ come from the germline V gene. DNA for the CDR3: TGCGCCAGCAGCTTGAGTACAGACTCTAATTCACCCCTCCACTTT. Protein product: CASSLSTDSNSPLHF.